Each of the 3 T cell receptor beta chains below was sequenced from the same sample in a study of technical replicates of blood from four donors. Sequencing was performed with immunoSEQ multiplex PCR; in TCRdb, only in-frame clones are kept and a portion is missing. The data hold 80,000 to 85,000 clones, with over 75% observed a single time. Sequencing input: T cells isolated from PBMCs. The receptors stem from a human donor in good health.

The V gene is TRBV10-2, the J gene TRBJ2-2, with D unclear. The CDR3 covers 17 residues. V lost 0 bases to trimming and J lost 3 bases, with 14 bases between them. Germline CDR1 WSHSY, CDR2 SAAADI. CDR3 bases: TGCGCCAGCAGTGAGTCCACGACTGTCCCGTACACCGGGGAGCTGTTTTTT. The encoded protein is CASSESTTVPYTGELFF.

The gene calls are TRBV7-9 and TRBJ1-1; tentative D call: TRBD1 (6 bases). Germline CDR1 reads SEHNR; CDR2 reads FQNEAQ (reference sequence). With 6 bases removed from V and 9 bases from J, the gap between germline ends came to 17 bases. The CDR3 consists of 13 residues. CDR3 in DNA: TGTGCCAGCAGACGCGGGGGCGAAGAGAAAGCTTTCTTT. This translates into CASRRGGEEKAFF. Variable domain in full (rest from reference TRBV7-9 and TRBJ1-1): DTGVSQNPRHKITKRGQNVTFRCDPISEHNRLYWYRQTLGQGPEFLTYFQNEAQLEKSRLLSDRFSAERPKGSFSTLEIQRTEQGDSAMYLCASRRGGEEKAFFGQGTRLTVV.

The chain employs TRBV7-9 and TRBJ1-1; D is possibly TRBD1 (6 bases). Trimming pared 5 bases from V and 0 bases from J, leaving 16 bases between. Germline loops: CDR1 SEHNR, CDR2 FQNEAQ (reference sequence). There are 16 residues in the CDR3. Here the CDR3 reads CASSPPWGHMNTEAFF. The CDR3 DNA follows: TGTGCCAGCAGCCCACCTTGGGGGCATATGAACACTGAAGCTTTCTTT.